The sequence of this T cell receptor (beta chain) was determined in a study of blood T cell repertoires in COVID-19. Profiling relied on immunoSEQ multiplex PCR, and the TCRdb table lists in-frame clones only, not all of them. The repertoire consists of some 170,000 clones, with roughly 80% occurring once and the leading ten covering more than 7.5%. V lost 6 bases and J lost 1; bases outside the gene matches: 5. Per the germline V gene, CDR1 is SQVTM and CDR2 is ANQGSEA. The CDR3 is 13 amino acids. What was sequenced was peripheral blood. The V call is TRBV29-1, the J call TRBJ2-7; 8 nucleotides agree with TRBD2. The receptor was derived from a woman aged 70 to 79 with acute or convalescent COVID-19. The CDR3 DNA follows: TGCAGCGTGAAGACTAGCGCTTCCTACGAGCAGTACTTC. Protein product: CSVKTSASYEQYF.